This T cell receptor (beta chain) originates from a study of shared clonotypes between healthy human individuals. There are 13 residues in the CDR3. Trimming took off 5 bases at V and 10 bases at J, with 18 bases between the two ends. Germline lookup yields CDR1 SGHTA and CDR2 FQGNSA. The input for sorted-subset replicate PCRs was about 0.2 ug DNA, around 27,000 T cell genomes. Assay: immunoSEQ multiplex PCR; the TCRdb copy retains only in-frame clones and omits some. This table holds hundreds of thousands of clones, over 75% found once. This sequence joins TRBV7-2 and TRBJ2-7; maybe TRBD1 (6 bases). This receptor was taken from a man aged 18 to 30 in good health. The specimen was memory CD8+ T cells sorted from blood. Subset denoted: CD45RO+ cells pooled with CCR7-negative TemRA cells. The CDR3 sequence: CASSLQGRTRQYF. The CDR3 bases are TGTGCCAGCAGCCTCCAGGGGAGAACGAGACAGTACTTC.